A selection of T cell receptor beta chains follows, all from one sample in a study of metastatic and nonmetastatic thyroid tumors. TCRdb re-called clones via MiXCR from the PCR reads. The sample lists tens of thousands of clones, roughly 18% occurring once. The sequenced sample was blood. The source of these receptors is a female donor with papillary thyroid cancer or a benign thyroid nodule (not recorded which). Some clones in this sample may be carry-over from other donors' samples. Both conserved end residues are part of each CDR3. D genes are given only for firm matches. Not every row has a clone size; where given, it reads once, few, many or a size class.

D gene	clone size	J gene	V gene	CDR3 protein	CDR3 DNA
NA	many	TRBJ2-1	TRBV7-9	CASSPSGTHNEQFF	TGTGCCAGCAGCCCCTCCGGGACCCACAATGAGCAGTTTTTC
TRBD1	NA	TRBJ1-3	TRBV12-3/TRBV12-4	CASSLGQGGSVNTIYF	TGTGCCAGCAGTCTCGGTCAGGGGGGCTCTGTAAACACCATATATTTT
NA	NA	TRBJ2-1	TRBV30	CAWNGLGRDNEQFF	TGTGCCTGGAACGGACTGGGGCGGGACAATGAGCAATTCTTC
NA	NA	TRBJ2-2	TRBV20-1	CSAPGAGTGELFF	TGCAGTGCCCCCGGGGCGGGAACCGGGGAGCTGTTTTTT
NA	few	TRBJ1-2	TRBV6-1	CASSEYRSNYGYTF	TGTGCCAGCAGTGAATATAGGAGTAACTATGGCTACACCTTC
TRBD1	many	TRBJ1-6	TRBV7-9	CASSLGQGFYNSPLHF	TGTGCCAGCAGCTTAGGACAGGGGTTCTATAATTCACCCCTCCACTTT
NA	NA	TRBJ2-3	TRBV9	CASSVSGSRSWTDTQYF	TGTGCCAGCAGCGTATCTGGGAGCAGGAGTTGGACAGATACGCAGTATTTT
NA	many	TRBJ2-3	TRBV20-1	CSARGWDRGTDTQYF	TGCAGTGCTAGAGGGTGGGATAGGGGCACAGATACGCAGTATTTT
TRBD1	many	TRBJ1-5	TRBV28	CASSQLTGVNQPQHF	TGTGCCAGCAGTCAATTAACAGGGGTCAATCAGCCCCAGCATTTT
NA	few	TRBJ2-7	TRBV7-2	CASSSAGAHLYEQYF	TGTGCCAGCAGCTCAGCCGGGGCACACCTCTACGAGCAGTACTTC
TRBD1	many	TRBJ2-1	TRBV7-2	CASSLPQGASSEQFF	TGTGCCAGCAGCTTACCCCAGGGGGCGTCCAGCGAGCAGTTCTTC
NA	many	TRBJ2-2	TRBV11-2	CASSPQGRTNTGELFF	TGTGCCAGCAGCCCCCAGGGACGTACTAACACCGGGGAGCTGTTTTTT
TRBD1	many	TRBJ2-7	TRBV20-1	CSAHEGQGPYEQYF	TGCAGTGCTCACGAGGGACAGGGTCCCTACGAGCAGTACTTC
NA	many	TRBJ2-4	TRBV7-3	CASSLSHLPPQNIQYF	TGTGCCAGCAGCTTAAGCCACCTCCCTCCCCAAAACATTCAGTACTTC
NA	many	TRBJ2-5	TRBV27	CASSLSRGWETQYF	TGTGCCAGCAGTTTATCGCGCGGCTGGGAGACCCAGTACTTC
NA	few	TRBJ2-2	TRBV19	CASMCCRLTGELFF	TGTGCCAGTATGTGCTGTCGCCTTACCGGGGAGCTGTTTTTT
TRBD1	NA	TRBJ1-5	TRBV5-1	CASSPPTADRVELPPNQPQHF	TGCGCCAGCAGCCCGCCGACAGCAGACAGGGTGGAACTCCCCCCCAATCAGCCCCAGCATTTT
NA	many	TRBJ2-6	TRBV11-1	CASSHWGSGANVLTF	TGTGCCAGCAGCCACTGGGGTTCTGGGGCCAACGTCCTGACTTTC
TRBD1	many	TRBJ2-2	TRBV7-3	CASRRQGESGELFF	TGTGCCAGCAGGCGACAGGGGGAATCCGGGGAGCTGTTTTTT
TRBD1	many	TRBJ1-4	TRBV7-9	CASSLDRDRGYF	TGTGCCAGCAGCTTAGATCGGGACAGGGGCTATTTT
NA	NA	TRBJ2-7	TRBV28	CASREKGKGNYYEQYF	TGTGCCAGCAGGGAAAAGGGAAAGGGAAATTACTACGAGCAGTACTTC
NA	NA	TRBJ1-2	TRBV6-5	CASSYSKEGGGGYTF	TGTGCCAGCAGTTACTCGAAAGAGGGAGGAGGTGGCTACACCTTC
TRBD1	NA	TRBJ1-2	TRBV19	CASMHRGTGYGHTF	TGTGCCAGTATGCACCGCGGGACAGGGTATGGCCACACCTTC
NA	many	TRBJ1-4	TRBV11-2	CASSLFSAGKNEKLFF	TGTGCCAGCAGCTTATTCTCGGCAGGGAAGAATGAAAAACTGTTTTTT
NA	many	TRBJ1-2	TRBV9	CASSVGDGDYGYTF	TGTGCCAGCAGCGTAGGTGACGGTGACTATGGCTACACCTTC
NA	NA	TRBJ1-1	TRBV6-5	CAGIYSAGMNTEAFF	TGTGCCGGCATTTACTCGGCGGGGATGAACACTGAAGCTTTCTTT
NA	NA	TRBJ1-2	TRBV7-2	CAISLGAGDGYTF	TGTGCCATCAGCTTAGGTGCAGGGGATGGCTACACCTTC
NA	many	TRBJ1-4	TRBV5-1	CASKGTYPNEKLFF	TGCGCCAGCAAAGGAACTTACCCAAATGAAAAACTGTTTTTT
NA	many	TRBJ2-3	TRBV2	CASRTLAYTDTQYF	TGTGCCAGCAGGACATTAGCATACACAGATACGCAGTATTTT
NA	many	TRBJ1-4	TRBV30	CAWRGGMGGANEKLFF	TGTGCCTGGAGAGGGGGGATGGGAGGCGCGAATGAAAAACTGTTTTTT
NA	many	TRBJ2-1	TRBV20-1	CSPYFANEQFF	TGCAGTCCATACTTCGCTAATGAGCAGTTCTTC
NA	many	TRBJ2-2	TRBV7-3	CASSLGLNTGELFF	TGTGCCAGCAGCTTAGGGCTTAACACCGGGGAGCTGTTTTTT
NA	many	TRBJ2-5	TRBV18	CASSPPAAQETQYF	TGTGCCAGCTCACCACCGGCCGCCCAAGAGACCCAGTACTTC
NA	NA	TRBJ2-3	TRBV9	CASSVGAGSTDTQYF	TGTGCCAGCAGCGTAGGGGCGGGGAGCACAGATACGCAGTATTTT
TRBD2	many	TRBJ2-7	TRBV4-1	CASSHLSASGSYEQYF	TGCGCCAGCAGCCATCTCTCCGCTAGCGGGAGCTACGAGCAGTACTTC
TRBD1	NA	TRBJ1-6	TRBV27	CASSSGDRENSPLHF	TGTGCCAGCAGTTCTGGGGACAGGGAGAATTCACCCCTCCACTTT
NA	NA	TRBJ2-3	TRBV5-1	CASSPVGVSSTDTQYF	TGCGCCAGCAGCCCCGTGGGGGTTTCTAGCACAGATACGCAGTATTTT
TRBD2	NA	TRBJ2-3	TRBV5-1	CASSRGTSGGPLDTQYF	TGCGCCAGCAGCAGGGGGACTAGCGGGGGCCCACTAGATACGCAGTATTTT
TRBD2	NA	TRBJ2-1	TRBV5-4	CASSLAVLAGVGDYNEQFF	TGTGCCAGCAGCTTGGCGGTACTAGCGGGAGTCGGGGACTACAATGAGCAGTTCTTC
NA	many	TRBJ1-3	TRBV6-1	CATKKSSGNTIYF	TGTGCCACAAAGAAGAGCTCTGGAAACACCATATATTTT
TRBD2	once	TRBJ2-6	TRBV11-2	CASSPKGLAGNYGANVLTF	TGTGCCAGCAGCCCAAAAGGACTAGCGGGGAACTATGGGGCCAACGTCCTGACTTTC
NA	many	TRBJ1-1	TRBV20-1	CSARGGGDANTEAFF	TGCAGTGCTAGAGGAGGGGGGGACGCGAACACTGAAGCTTTCTTT
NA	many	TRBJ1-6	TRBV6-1	CASRVQGPIGSPLHF	TGTGCCAGCCGCGTACAGGGTCCTATAGGTTCACCCCTCCACTTT
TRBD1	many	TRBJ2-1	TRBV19	CASSHTQGQGGEQFF	TGTGCCAGTAGTCATACACAGGGACAGGGGGGTGAGCAGTTCTTC
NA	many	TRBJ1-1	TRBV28	CASSLIYGRTEAFF	TGTGCCAGCAGTTTAATCTACGGGAGGACTGAAGCTTTCTTT
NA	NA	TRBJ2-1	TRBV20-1	CSARGASDWDEQFF	TGCAGTGCCAGAGGGGCTAGCGACTGGGATGAGCAGTTCTTC
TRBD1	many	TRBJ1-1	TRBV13	CATSTGRTEAFF	TGTGCCACCTCGACAGGGCGAACTGAAGCTTTCTTT
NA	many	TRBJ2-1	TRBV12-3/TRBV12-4	CASSLADSSEQFF	TGTGCCAGCAGTTTAGCGGACTCGAGTGAGCAGTTCTTC
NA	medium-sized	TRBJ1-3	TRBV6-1	CASSLQAPSGNTIYF	TGTGCCAGCAGTTTACAGGCTCCCTCTGGAAACACCATATATTTT
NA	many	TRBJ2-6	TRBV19	CASSIRPPGANVLTF	TGTGCCAGTAGTATCAGGCCCCCTGGGGCCAACGTCCTGACTTTC
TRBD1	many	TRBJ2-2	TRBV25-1	CASSAPRTGLSHAGELFF	TGTGCCAGCAGTGCGCCGAGGACAGGGCTATCTCACGCCGGGGAGCTGTTTTTT
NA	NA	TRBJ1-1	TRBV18	CAEAWGDEAFF	TGTGCCGAAGCCTGGGGGGATGAAGCTTTCTTT
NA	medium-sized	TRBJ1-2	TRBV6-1	CASSESTKHYGYTF	TGTGCCAGCAGTGAGTCTACTAAACACTATGGCTACACCTTC
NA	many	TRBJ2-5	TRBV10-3	CAISEGGGGLEETQYF	TGTGCCATCAGTGAAGGGGGAGGAGGGTTAGAAGAGACCCAGTACTTC
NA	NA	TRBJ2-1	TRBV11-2	CASSLTLRSYNEQFF	TGTGCCAGCAGCCTAACCCTGAGATCCTACAATGAGCAGTTCTTC
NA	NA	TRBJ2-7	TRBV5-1	CASSSLSHEQYF	TGCGCCAGCAGCTCGCTTTCTCACGAGCAGTACTTC
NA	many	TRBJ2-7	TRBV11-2	CASSLDRFGTPSYEQYF	TGTGCCAGCAGCTTAGATCGCTTCGGGACCCCCTCCTACGAGCAGTACTTC
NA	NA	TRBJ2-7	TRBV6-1	CASINQGGLGEQYF	TGTGCCAGCATAAATCAGGGGGGACTGGGGGAGCAGTACTTT